Following are 8 T cell receptor beta chains from one sample sequenced in a study of T cell changes during pregnancy in multiple sclerosis. Libraries were prepared by immunoSEQ multiplex PCR; TCRdb keeps only in-frame clonotypes and omits some of them. The sample yields roughly 52,000 clones, over 80% seen once. Source: CD4+ T cells from peripheral blood mononuclear cells, taken in the first trimester of pregnancy. The source is a female donor with multiple sclerosis, enrolled in a pregnancy study.

This chain uses TRBV6-6 with TRBJ2-7, with 8 bases that match TRBD2. Germline V CDR1 and CDR2: MNHNY, SVGAGI (reference sequence). V shed 8 bases and J 1 base; nucleotides not matched to a gene: 10. The CDR3 length is 15 residues. The CDR3 sequence is CASGSFLAGSYEQYF. The CDR3 region has the DNA TGTGCCAGCGGATCGTTTCTAGCGGGTTCCTACGAGCAGTACTTC.

V gene TRBV2 combines with J gene TRBJ2-3; tentatively, D is TRBD1 (5 bases). The CDR3 spans 14 residues. The germline CDR1 and CDR2 sequences are SNHLY and FYNNEI. Trimming cost V 3 bases and J 3 bases, with 10 bases left between them. The CDR3 loop is CASSDHRLTDTQYF. CDR3 nucleotide sequence: TGTGCCAGCAGTGACCACAGGTTAACAGATACGCAGTATTTT.

This chain uses TRBV9 with TRBJ2-2; D possibly corresponds to TRBD2 (6 bases). Germline V CDR1 and CDR2: SGDLS, YYNGEE. V lost 2 bases and J 3 bases, leaving 11 bases between the germline ends. The CDR3 extends over 15 amino acids. Here the CDR3 DNA reads TGTGCCAGCAGCGTTGTTGGGGAGGACACCGGGGAGCTGTTTTTT. Its protein product is CASSVVGEDTGELFF.

The chain recombines TRBV6-1 with TRBJ1-2; D possibly corresponds to TRBD1 (5 bases). The length of the CDR3 is 15 residues. In germline, CDR1 is MNHNS, CDR2 SASEGT. Trimming took 3 bases from V and 4 from J, leaving 15 bases between them. CDR3 amino acids: CASSDKGQSVYGYTF. CDR3 DNA: TGTGCCAGCAGTGATAAAGGACAATCGGTCTATGGCTACACCTTC.

The chain joins TRBV11-1 to TRBJ2-7, with 10 bases identical to TRBD1. The CDR3 length is 15 residues. The ends lost 5 bases at V and 4 bases at J; junction bases unmatched: 8. Per germline, CDR1 SGHAT and CDR2 FQDESV (reference sequence). CDR3 protein: CASSHETGGRYEQYF. CDR3 in DNA: TGTGCCAGCAGCCATGAGACAGGGGGCAGGTACGAGCAGTACTTC.

V is TRBV4-2 and J is TRBJ2-1; D uncertain. The CDR3 extends over 13 amino acids. Germline lookup yields CDR1 LGHNA and CDR2 YNFKEQ. Trimming took off 4 bases at V and 9 bases at J, with 13 bases between the two ends. CDR3 sequence: CASSLQLLGEQFF. CDR3 nucleotide sequence: TGTGCCAGCAGCCTTCAGCTCCTAGGTGAGCAGTTCTTC.

The chain joins TRBV10-3 to TRBJ2-1, with a possible D match to TRBD1 (6 bases). Between the trimmed V and J ends, which lost 0 bases and 15 bases, there was a span of 15 bases. The CDR3 consists of 13 residues. The V gene's germline CDR1 is ENHRY and CDR2 SYGVKD. This chain's CDR3 is CAISESRDTGPFF. CDR3 sequence (DNA): TGTGCCATCAGTGAGTCCCGGGACACCGGTCCGTTCTTC.

This clone was seen a few times. The CDR3 loop is CASSPLSLSYPPEGLFF. DNA of the CDR3: TGTGCCAGCTCACCATTAAGCTTGTCGTACCCACCGGAGGGGCTGTTTTTT. The V call is TRBV18, the J call TRBJ2-2; D is perhaps TRBD2 (6 bases). Germline CDR1 KGHSH, CDR2 LQKENI. This CDR3 is 17 amino acids long. Deletions cut 2 bases from V and 13 bases from J, with 26 bases between.